A single sample is the source of the 3 T cell receptor beta chains below, sequenced in a study of T cells after yellow fever vaccination. TCRdb itself ran the 5' RACE reads through MiXCR, one entry per CDR3 protein. The data hold roughly 400,000 distinct CDR3 sequences, with roughly a sixth observed a single time. The specimen comprised PBMCs, sampled before the yellow fever booster vaccination. These receptors came from a man in his late teens or twenties who received the YFV17D yellow fever vaccine.

The table lists this clonotype with many counts. V gene TRBV12-3 or TRBV12-4 combines with J gene TRBJ1-1; D not certain. The CDR3 consists of 15 residues. Trimming pared 3 bases from V and 0 bases from J, leaving 11 bases between. CDR3 DNA sequence: TGTGCCAGCAGTTTGAGGGTGGGAATGAACACTGAAGCTTTCTTT. This gives the protein CASSLRVGMNTEAFF.

This clonotype was detected a few times. CDR3 residues: CASSVASGRSDTQYF. The CDR3 region has the DNA TGTGCCAGCAGCGTAGCCAGCGGGCGATCAGATACGCAGTATTTT. The rearrangement links TRBV9 to TRBJ2-3; weak D call: TRBD2 (6 bases). Germline V gene lookup returns CDR1 SGDLS and CDR2 YYNGEE. This CDR3 has 15 residues. V was shortened by 0 bases and J by 4 bases, with 12 bases between the two germline ends. The full variable domain, rest sourced from reference TRBV9 and TRBJ2-3, is DSGVTQTPKHLITATGQRVTLRCSPRSGDLSVYWYQQSLDQGLQFLIQYYNGEERAKGNILERFSAQQFPDLHSELNLSSLELGDSALYFCASSVASGRSDTQYFGPGTRLTVL.

J is TRBJ1-2 and V is TRBV21-1. TRBV21-1 is a listed pseudogene. This CDR3 comprises 14 residues. As DNA, the CDR3 is TGTGCCAAAGGAGGGAGGACTTCTCTCTATGGCTACACCTTC. It encodes CAKGGRTSLYGYTF.